What follows are 30 T cell receptor beta chains derived from one specimen sequenced in a study of OX40 agonist ivuxolimab in advanced cancers. Some clones are missing from TCRdb's copy, which holds only in-frame ones; the method was immunoSEQ multiplex PCR. The data show 60,000 to 90,000 clones, with 80% to 90% seen just once and 5% held by the top ten. This specimen consisted of CD4+ or CD8+ T cells sorted from blood, obtained in a trial of the OX40 agonist ivuxolimab. The receptors were gathered from an adult with an advanced solid tumor such as melanoma, head and neck, liver or kidney cancer.

The V gene is TRBV7-9, the J gene TRBJ2-4, with D tentatively TRBD2 (6 bases). Trimming pared 5 bases from V and 10 bases from J, leaving 15 bases between. The CDR3 contains 13 residues. Germline CDR1 reads SEHNR; CDR2 reads FQNEAQ (reference sequence). CDR3 nucleotide sequence: TGTGCCAGCAGCCCCTCCAGCGGGTGGATTCAGTACTTC. Its protein is CASSPSSGWIQYF.

This sequence joins TRBV7-3 and TRBJ1-4; no definite D call. The V and J ends lost 6 bases and 2 bases respectively, with 16 bases between them. Per germline, CDR1 SGHTA and CDR2 FQGTGA. This CDR3 is built from 16 residues. DNA for the CDR3: TGTGCCAGCAGTCCAGGACCTCCGGGCACTAATGAAAAACTGTTTTTT. Translation: CASSPGPPGTNEKLFF.

The rearrangement links TRBV5-4 to TRBJ1-1; unclear D gene. From germline, CDR1 is SGHNT and CDR2 YYREEE (reference sequence). Trimming took 4 bases from V and 4 from J, leaving 14 bases between them. This CDR3 is built from 14 residues. The CDR3 region is CASSPYGRGTEAFF. The CDR3 region has the DNA TGTGCCAGCAGCCCGTATGGACGGGGCACTGAAGCTTTCTTT.

The V call is TRBV7-2, the J call TRBJ1-6, with D unresolved. Germline V lookup: CDR1 SGHTA, CDR2 FQGNSA. The CDR3 is made up of 14 amino acids. V was trimmed by 3 bases and J by 7 bases, leaving 10 bases between them. CDR3 in DNA: TGTGCCAGCAGCTTCACGCGGAACAATTCACCCCTCCACTTT. It translates to CASSFTRNNSPLHF.

The chain has TRBV27 and TRBJ2-1; D is perhaps TRBD1 or TRBD2 (5 bases each). CDR3 size: 18 residues. V gave up 1 base and J gave up 0 bases, with 16 bases separating them. Germline lookup yields CDR1 MNHEY and CDR2 SMNVEV (reference sequence). For the CDR3, the DNA is TGTGCCAGCAGTTTATTTCCCCCGGGACGCGACTCCTACAATGAGCAGTTCTTC. Encoded protein: CASSLFPPGRDSYNEQFF.

The chain recombines TRBV29-1 with TRBJ1-2; possibly TRBD1 for D (5 bases). The CDR3 consists of 15 residues. Germline lookup yields CDR1 SQVTM and CDR2 ANQGSEA. Between the trimmed V and J ends, which lost 5 bases and 1 base, there was a span of 17 bases. CDR3 region: CSVLWGPPINYGYTF. The CDR3 DNA follows: TGCAGCGTTTTGTGGGGACCACCGATTAACTATGGCTACACCTTC.

The table lists this clone with a count of one. The chain links TRBV19 to TRBJ1-1, with D possibly being TRBD1 (5 bases). Trimming removed 3 bases at V and 4 bases at J, with 6 bases between. CDR3 length: 12 amino acids. CDR1 LNHDA and CDR2 SQIVND come from the germline V gene (reference sequence). CDR3 DNA: TGTGCCAGTAGTATGGGGGGCACTGAAGCTTTCTTT. This encodes CASSMGGTEAFF.

The chain links TRBV7-2 to TRBJ1-5, with 7 bases lining up with TRBD1. The length of the CDR3 is 17 residues. Germline lookup yields CDR1 SGHTA and CDR2 FQGNSA. J gave up 7 bases and V 0 bases, and 12 bases lay outside the gene matches. The CDR3 is CASSLAPSTGIRQPQHF. CDR3 DNA: TGTGCCAGCAGCTTAGCTCCTTCGACAGGGATTCGGCAGCCCCAGCATTTT.

Written as DNA, the CDR3 is TGCGCCAGCAGCCGACAGGGGTCCTACGAGCAGTACTTC. Its protein product is CASSRQGSYEQYF. This chain links TRBV4-1 with TRBJ2-7; 8 nucleotides line up with TRBD1. V was clipped by 4 bases and J by 1 base; unmatched bases: 0. Germline-derived CDR1 and CDR2 are MGHRA and YSYEKL. This CDR3 region has 13 residues.

V and J are TRBV9 and TRBJ1-1; D might be TRBD1 (5 bases). The CDR3 runs 14 residues. Trimming cost V 0 bases and J 4 bases, with 10 bases left between them. Per germline, CDR1 SGDLS and CDR2 YYNGEE. The CDR3 DNA follows: TGTGCCAGCAGCGTAGCGGGGGTGGCCACTGAAGCTTTCTTT. Its translation: CASSVAGVATEAFF.

J is TRBJ1-1 and V is TRBV4-2; D gene ambiguous. Per germline, CDR1 LGHNA and CDR2 YNFKEQ. The germline V and J ends were trimmed by 3 bases and 0 bases, with 5 bases remaining between them. This CDR3 contains 13 residues. Written as DNA, the CDR3 is TGTGCCAGCAGCCAGCACCTGAACACTGAAGCTTTCTTT. This gives the protein CASSQHLNTEAFF.

The chain uses TRBV19 and TRBJ1-5; D is perhaps TRBD1 (5 bases). This CDR3 has 15 amino acids. The V end lost 5 bases, the J end lost 3 bases, and 14 bases lay between the germline ends. The germline V gene encodes CDR1 LNHDA and CDR2 SQIVND (reference sequence). CDR3 in DNA: TGTGCCAGTAGTCCGGGGGTAGGAAACAATCAGCCCCAGCATTTT. This gives the protein CASSPGVGNNQPQHF.

The V gene is TRBV7-9, the J gene TRBJ2-5; a weak D match, TRBD1 (5 bases). Trimming removed 4 bases at V and 0 bases at J, with 12 bases between. Germline lookup yields CDR1 SEHNR and CDR2 FQNEAQ (reference sequence). CDR3 length: 15 residues. CDR3 residues: CASSSTEWYQETQYF. For the CDR3, the DNA is TGTGCCAGCAGCTCGACAGAGTGGTACCAAGAGACCCAGTACTTC. Together with reference TRBV7-9 and TRBJ2-5, the CDR3 gives the full variable domain: DTGVSQNPRHKITKRGQNVTFRCDPISEHNRLYWYRQTLGQGPEFLTYFQNEAQLEKSRLLSDRFSAERPKGSFSTLEIQRTEQGDSAMYLCASSSTEWYQETQYFGPGTRLLVL.

CDR3 in amino acids: CASSQVPTGGGYTF. CDR3 in DNA: TGTGCCAGCAGCCAAGTCCCCACCGGGGGTGGCTACACCTTC. This chain links TRBV4-2 with TRBJ1-2; a weak D match, TRBD1 (5 bases). The length of the CDR3 is 14 residues. Trimming pared 1 base from V and 7 bases from J, leaving 13 bases between. Per the germline V gene, CDR1 is LGHNA and CDR2 is YNFKEQ.

The V and J genes are TRBV6-5 and TRBJ1-6, with 12 positions matching TRBD1. Germline CDR1 MNHEY, CDR2 SVGAGI. This CDR3 is built from 15 residues. J was trimmed by 10 bases and V by 10 bases; bases with no gene match: 11. The CDR3 protein is CATGSGTGGRSPLHF. In nucleotides, the CDR3 is TGTGCCACAGGTTCCGGGACAGGGGGCCGGTCACCCCTCCACTTT.

The rearrangement links TRBV5-1 to TRBJ2-7; unclear D gene. The CDR3 is made up of 13 amino acids. CDR1 and CDR2 from the germline V gene are SGHRS and YFSETQ. The V gene lost 3 bases and the J gene lost 1 base, with 8 bases spanning the gap. The CDR3 sequence: CASSSGASYEQYF. Written as DNA, the CDR3 is TGCGCCAGCAGCTCGGGTGCTTCCTACGAGCAGTACTTC.

This chain links TRBV4-1 with TRBJ2-2; D call uncertain. V gave up 8 bases and J gave up 0 bases, with 19 bases separating them. Germline lookup yields CDR1 MGHRA and CDR2 YSYEKL. The CDR3 has 17 amino acids. CDR3 nucleotide sequence: TGCGCCAGCGGAATCCGACTTACTCTATCGAACACCGGGGAGCTGTTTTTT. This sequence encodes CASGIRLTLSNTGELFF.

CDR3 nucleotide sequence: TGTGCCAGCAGCCCCCGGGACAGGGTGGACACCCTCCACTTT. Protein product: CASSPRDRVDTLHF. This sequence joins TRBV7-2 and TRBJ1-6; 9 positions match TRBD1. The CDR3 is 14 amino acids. In germline, CDR1 is SGHTA, CDR2 FQGNSA. V shed 5 bases and J 14 bases; nucleotides not matched to a gene: 10.

V is TRBV18 and J is TRBJ1-4; no clear D. From germline, CDR1 is KGHSH and CDR2 LQKENI. The CDR3 has 16 amino acids. V was pared by 3 bases and J by 7 bases, with 18 bases between. CDR3 nucleotide sequence: TGTGCCAGCTCACCGACGAGCCCCCAGGAGGTTGAAAAACTGTTTTTT. Its translation: CASSPTSPQEVEKLFF. Using reference TRBV18 and TRBJ1-4 for the parts outside the CDR3, the full variable domain is NAGVMQNPRHLVRRRGQEARLRCSPMKGHSHVYWYRQLPEEGLKFMVYLQKENIIDESGMPKERFSAEFPKEGPSILRIQQVVRGDSAAYFCASSPTSPQEVEKLFFGSGTQLSVL.

This clone was counted only a few times. This chain joins TRBV7-6 and TRBJ2-4; D possibly uses TRBD1 or TRBD2 (5 bases each). Looked up from germline, CDR1 is SGHVS and CDR2 is FNYEAQ. This CDR3 has 15 residues. V gave up 1 base and J gave up 7 bases, with 14 bases separating them. CDR3: CASSLGGTPGNIQYF. The CDR3 coding sequence is TGTGCCAGCAGCTTAGGAGGGACCCCAGGGAACATTCAGTACTTC.

The chain couples TRBV29-1 to TRBJ2-7; D unresolved. The CDR3 consists of 12 residues. The V gene's germline CDR1 is SQVTM and CDR2 ANQGSEA. The V end was cut by 7 bases, the J end by 3 bases, with 13 bases between. In DNA form, the CDR3 reads TGCAGCGCCACAAGGCTAGACTACGAGCAGTACTTC. Protein product: CSATRLDYEQYF.

This sequence joins TRBV27 and TRBJ1-6; 7 nucleotides agree with TRBD1. This CDR3 spans 15 amino acids. Germline assignment: CDR1 MNHEY and CDR2 SMNVEV (reference sequence). The J segment lost 8 bases and the V segment lost 3 bases, leaving 7 bases of the junction unmatched. As DNA, the CDR3 is TGTGCCAGCAGTTTCCGACAGGGTGGTTATTCACCCCTCCACTTT. Translating gives CASSFRQGGYSPLHF.

V and J are TRBV7-6 and TRBJ1-1; D remains unclear. This CDR3 has 14 residues. Germline CDR1 SGHVS, CDR2 FNYEAQ. Trimming removed 5 bases from V and 5 bases from J, with 15 bases in between. CDR3 DNA sequence: TGTGCCAGCAGCAAAACGGCGGGGTGGACTGAAGCTTTCTTT. As protein: CASSKTAGWTEAFF.

The chain joins TRBV5-1 to TRBJ2-1, with 11 nucleotides matching TRBD2. The CDR3 is 16 amino acids. CDR1 is SGHRS, CDR2 YFSETQ, per germline. Trimming cost V 4 bases and J 9 bases; bases outside gene matches: 12. CDR3 coding DNA: TGCGCCAGCAGCCCCCTAGCGGGAGGTCCCCTCAGTGAGCAGTTCTTC. It codes for CASSPLAGGPLSEQFF.

The rearrangement joins TRBV7-2 to TRBJ2-3; 7 bases fit TRBD2. J was trimmed by 5 bases and V by 1 base; bases with no gene match: 6. The CDR3 is made up of 15 amino acids. Germline V CDR1 and CDR2: SGHTA, FQGNSA. CDR3 in DNA: TGTGCCAGCAGCTTAGTGGGGACTATGGGAGATACGCAGTATTTT. This sequence encodes CASSLVGTMGDTQYF. Supplemented by reference TRBV7-2 and TRBJ2-3, the full variable domain reads GAGVSQSPSNKVTEKGKDVELRCDPISGHTALYWYRQSLGQGLEFLIYFQGNSAPDKSGLPSDRFSAERTGGSVSTLTIQRTQQEDSAVYLCASSLVGTMGDTQYFGPGTRLTVL.

This chain joins TRBV6-4 and TRBJ2-1, with TRBD1 as a possible D gene (5 bases). There are 12 residues in the CDR3. V dropped 6 bases and J dropped 5 bases, with 8 bases sitting between them. Germline V gene lookup returns CDR1 MRHNA and CDR2 SNTAGT. CDR3: CASSPGNNEQFF. CDR3 in DNA: TGTGCCAGCAGCCCAGGGAACAATGAGCAGTTCTTC.

This clone was seen a few times. The gene calls are TRBV4-2 and TRBJ2-5, with D unclear. Germline loops: CDR1 LGHNA, CDR2 YNFKEQ. V was shortened by 1 base and J by 5 bases, with 8 bases between the two germline ends. This CDR3 has 13 amino acids. CDR3 sequence reads: CASSQVMSETQYF. The CDR3 DNA reads TGTGCCAGCAGCCAAGTCATGAGCGAGACCCAGTACTTC.

This clone was counted a few times. This chain connects TRBV10-3 to TRBJ2-7; perhaps TRBD2 as D (5 bases). This CDR3 comprises 11 residues. The germline V gene has CDR1 ENHRY and CDR2 SYGVKD. V lost 4 bases and J lost 6, with 7 bases in between. The CDR3 loop reads CAISGGSEQYF. CDR3 nucleotide sequence: TGTGCCATCAGTGGAGGGTCCGAGCAGTACTTC.

The sample holds a few counts of this clone. In DNA form, the CDR3 reads TGTGCCACAGGACTCTCACCCCTCCACTTT. Its translation is CATGLSPLHF. The chain joins TRBV5-8 to TRBJ1-6; no definite D call. CDR1 is SGHTS and CDR2 is YDEGEE in the germline V gene. V lost 9 bases to trimming and J lost 10 bases, with 8 bases between them. The CDR3 consists of 10 residues.

The chain has TRBV29-1 and TRBJ1-2, with D unclear. V shed 6 bases and J shed 3 bases, with 14 bases lying between them. The CDR3 spans 13 residues. Germline V gene lookup returns CDR1 SQVTM and CDR2 ANQGSEA. In DNA, the CDR3 is TGCAGCGTCCCTCTTCGCAGTTACTATGGCTACACCTTC. As protein: CSVPLRSYYGYTF. The variable domain in full, completed from reference TRBV29-1 and TRBJ1-2, reads SAVISQKPSRDICQRGTSLTIQCQVDSQVTMMFWYRQQPGQSLTLIATANQGSEATYESGFVIDKFPISRPNLTFSTLTVSNMSPEDSSIYLCSVPLRSYYGYTFGSGTRLTVV.